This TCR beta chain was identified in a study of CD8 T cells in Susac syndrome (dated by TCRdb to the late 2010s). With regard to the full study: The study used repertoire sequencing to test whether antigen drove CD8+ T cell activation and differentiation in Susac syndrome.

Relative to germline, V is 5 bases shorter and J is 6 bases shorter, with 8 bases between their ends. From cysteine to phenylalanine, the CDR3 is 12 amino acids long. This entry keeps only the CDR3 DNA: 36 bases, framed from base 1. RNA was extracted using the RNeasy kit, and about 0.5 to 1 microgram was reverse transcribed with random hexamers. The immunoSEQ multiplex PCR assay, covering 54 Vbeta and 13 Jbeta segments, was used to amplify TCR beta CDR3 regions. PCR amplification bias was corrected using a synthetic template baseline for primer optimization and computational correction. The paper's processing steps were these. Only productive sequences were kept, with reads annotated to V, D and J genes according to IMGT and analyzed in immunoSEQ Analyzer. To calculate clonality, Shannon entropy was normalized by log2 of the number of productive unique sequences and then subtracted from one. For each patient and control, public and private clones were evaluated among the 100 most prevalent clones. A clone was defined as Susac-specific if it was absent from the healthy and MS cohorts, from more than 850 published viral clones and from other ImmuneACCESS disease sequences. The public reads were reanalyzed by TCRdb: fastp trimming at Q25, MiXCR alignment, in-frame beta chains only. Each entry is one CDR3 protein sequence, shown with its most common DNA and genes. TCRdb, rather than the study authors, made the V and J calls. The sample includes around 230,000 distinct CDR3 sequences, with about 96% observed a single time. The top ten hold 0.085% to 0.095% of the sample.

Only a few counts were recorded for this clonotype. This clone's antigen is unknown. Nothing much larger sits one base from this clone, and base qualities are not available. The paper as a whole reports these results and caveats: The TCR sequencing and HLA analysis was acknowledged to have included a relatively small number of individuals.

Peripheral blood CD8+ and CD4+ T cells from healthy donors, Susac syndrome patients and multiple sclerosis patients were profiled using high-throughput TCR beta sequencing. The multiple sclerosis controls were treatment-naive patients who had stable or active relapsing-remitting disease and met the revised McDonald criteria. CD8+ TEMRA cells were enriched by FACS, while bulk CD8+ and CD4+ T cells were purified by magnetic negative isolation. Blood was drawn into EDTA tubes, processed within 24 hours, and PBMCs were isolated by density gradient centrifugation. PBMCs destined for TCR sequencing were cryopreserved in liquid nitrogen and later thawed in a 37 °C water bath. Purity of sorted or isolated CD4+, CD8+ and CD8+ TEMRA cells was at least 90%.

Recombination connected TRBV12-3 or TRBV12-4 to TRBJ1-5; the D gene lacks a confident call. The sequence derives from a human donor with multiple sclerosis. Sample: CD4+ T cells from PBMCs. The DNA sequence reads TGTGCCAGCAGTGAGGTGGGTCAGCCCCAGCATTTT. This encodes CASSEVGQPQHF.